This is a list of T cell receptor beta chains from one sample in a study of blood T cells in healthy people across ages. TCRdb ran MiXCR on the 5' RACE reads and lists one entry per CDR3 protein. The table includes around 670,000 distinct CDR3 sequences, roughly 30% detected once. Sequencing input: blood. The receptors originated from a woman at least 80 years old in good health. CDR3s leave out the opening cysteine and the closing phenylalanine or tryptophan. The D gene is left open where the match is weak.

TRBJ1-1 TRBV5-1 TRBD1 ASSPRQGSLNTEAF
TRBJ2-2 TRBV4-3 TRBD2 ASSPGLASVTGELF
TRBJ2-7 TRBV6-1 NA ASISNGHYEQY
TRBJ2-2 TRBV7-8 NA ASTETDGGRGELF
TRBJ2-1 TRBV7-2 TRBD2 ASSLVGASGVKYNEQF
TRBJ2-5 TRBV7-8 NA ASSPTYGYQETQY
TRBJ2-2 TRBV20-1 TRBD2 STSGGFGGELF
TRBJ1-2 TRBV7-6 NA ASSLRPPGRGNYGYT
TRBJ2-3 TRBV6-1 NA ASTQGRDTQY
TRBJ2-2 TRBV4-1 NA ASRGEPGVAGELF
TRBJ2-7 TRBV5-1 NA ASSLGGGNRREQY
TRBJ1-5 TRBV28 NA ASNPTDRRSNQPQH
TRBJ2-7 TRBV11-2 NA ASNLDPGRYNEQY
TRBJ1-3 TRBV20-1 NA SAGNNLSGNTRY
TRBJ2-3 TRBV20-1 NA SASPLMGGTDTQY
TRBJ2-3 TRBV20-1 TRBD2 SAAPGLAGGSMADTQY
TRBJ2-7 TRBV2 TRBD1 ASSEGDRSLYEQY
TRBJ2-1 TRBV5-6 TRBD2 ASRLRSTSGVNEQF
TRBJ2-6 TRBV7-3 NA ASSLFSDSGANVLT
TRBJ2-3 TRBV6-2/TRBV6-3 TRBD1 ASSYPLGGDRADTQY
TRBJ2-1 TRBV5-1 NA ASSFPAATNYNEQF
TRBJ1-1 TRBV28 NA ASRAERGNAF
TRBJ2-3 TRBV5-6 TRBD2 ASSSTSEGIGRNTQY
TRBJ2-1 TRBV20-1 NA SVTRTVNNEQF
TRBJ1-6 TRBV5-6 NA ASSLSKGNSYNSPLH
TRBJ1-2 TRBV6-6 NA ASSYWGWADVNYGYT
TRBJ1-5 TRBV18 NA ASSPTGGLGNQPQH
TRBJ2-1 TRBV9 NA ASSTRGGHDDEQF
NA TRBV20-1 NA SARIQTALSYNEQY
TRBJ1-1 TRBV29-1 NA SVDPTEEAF